The T cell receptor (beta chain) under discussion was sequenced for a study of CD8+ T cells in alopecia areata. Overall study results and limits: Normal-skin resident alphabeta T cells also appear among scalp sample sequences.

Extraction and reverse transcription of RNA yielded cDNA as the sequencing template. Clones were sequenced by immunoSEQ multiplex PCR, and TCRdb holds only the in-frame ones, with some missing. The sample records approximately 140,000 clones, about nine tenths being singletons. Trimming cost V 0 bases and J 4 bases; bases outside gene matches: 5. The germline V gene has CDR1 SQVTM and CDR2 ANQGSEA. This CDR3 has 15 amino acids. On this clone: Antigen unknown. This specimen includes other DNA sequences encoding the same CDR3.

This TCR was sampled from a human donor with alopecia areata. The sequences come from CD8+ T cells sorted from blood, collected at week 0. The V gene is TRBV29-1, the J gene TRBJ2-7; TRBD2 aligns across 11 bases. The CDR3 sequence is CSVEDPASGGYEQYF. The DNA for the CDR3 is TGCAGCGTTGAAGATCCGGCTAGCGGGGGGTACGAGCAGTACTTC.